This passage covers 20 T cell receptor beta chains from one sample sequenced in a study of cytomegalovirus exposure and HLA in healthy donors. The assay was immunoSEQ multiplex PCR, and TCRdb's table has in-frame clones only and misses some. The table records fewer than 200,000 clones, roughly 89% of them present only once. Sequenced: PBMCs. These receptors were taken from a woman aged 25 to 39 in good health and CMV-seronegative.

This clone came up once. This sequence joins TRBV4-1 and TRBJ2-7; D not resolved. Germline V gives CDR1 MGHRA, CDR2 YSYEKL. V dropped 1 base and J dropped 0 bases, with 10 bases sitting between them. This CDR3 is 15 amino acids long. This CDR3 reads CASSQGQSGSYEQYF. For the CDR3, the DNA is TGCGCCAGCAGCCAAGGACAATCAGGCTCCTACGAGCAGTACTTC.

This sequence joins TRBV9 and TRBJ2-7; 10 bases line up with TRBD2. Germline V lookup: CDR1 SGDLS, CDR2 YYNGEE. This CDR3 contains 15 residues. V was pared by 0 bases and J by 3 bases, with 3 bases of the junction left unmatched. The DNA of the CDR3 is TGTGCCAGCAGCGTAGGTAGCGGGGGGTTCTACGAGCAGTACTTC. Its protein product is CASSVGSGGFYEQYF.

The V and J genes are TRBV7-8 and TRBJ1-2; TRBD1 matches 7 bases. The CDR3 covers 14 residues. The ends lost 5 bases at V and 2 bases at J; junction bases unmatched: 5. Looked up from germline, CDR1 is SGHVS and CDR2 is FQNEAQ. This chain's CDR3 is CASSHGQENYGYTF. For the CDR3, the DNA is TGTGCCAGCAGCCACGGACAGGAGAACTATGGCTACACCTTC.

The chain couples TRBV6-5 to TRBJ2-7; 8 bases line up with TRBD1. Germline V gives CDR1 MNHEY, CDR2 SVGAGI. V shed 6 bases, J shed 4 bases, and the junction held 11 bases outside the gene matches. The length of the CDR3 is 15 residues. DNA for the CDR3: TGTGCCAGCAGCCGGACAGGGCTTTTTGGTTACGAGCAGTACTTC. Protein sequence: CASSRTGLFGYEQYF.

The chain combines TRBV7-6 with TRBJ2-2; possible D gene TRBD2, 6 bases. The CDR3 is 18 residues long. Per germline, CDR1 SGHVS and CDR2 FNYEAQ. Trimming took off 5 bases at V and 3 bases at J, with 22 bases between the two ends. CDR3 in amino acids: CASSGTEGRGLHTGELFF. In nucleotides, the CDR3 is TGTGCCAGCAGCGGCACGGAGGGGCGGGGCCTCCACACCGGGGAGCTGTTTTTT.

This clone was counted a single time. The chain is built from TRBV4-3 and TRBJ2-2; tentative D call: TRBD2 (6 bases). Germline V gene lookup returns CDR1 LGHNA and CDR2 YSLEER. V was cut by 2 bases and J by 4 bases, with 14 bases left in between. This CDR3 comprises 16 residues. This CDR3 reads CASSQLGGGVTGELFF. The CDR3 DNA sequence: TGCGCCAGCAGCCAATTAGGCGGCGGGGTCACCGGGGAGCTGTTTTTT.

The chain links TRBV30 to TRBJ2-1; no clear D gene. Germline CDR1 reads GTSNPN; CDR2 reads SVGIG (reference sequence). The CDR3 contains 14 residues. Deletions cut 2 bases from V and 4 bases from J, with 12 bases between. Here the CDR3 DNA reads TGTGCCTGGAGTCAAACCAACAGTTACAATGAGCAGTTCTTC. It yields the protein CAWSQTNSYNEQFF.

The chain links TRBV7-6 to TRBJ1-1; D remains ambiguous. This CDR3 spans 14 amino acids. The germline CDR1 and CDR2 sequences are SGHVS and FNYEAQ. V was shortened by 5 bases and J by 4 bases, with 14 bases between the two germline ends. The CDR3 sequence: CASSPRPEATEAFF. CDR3 sequence (DNA): TGTGCCAGCAGCCCAAGGCCAGAGGCCACTGAAGCTTTCTTT.

The V call is TRBV19, the J call TRBJ2-2; a possible D gene is TRBD2 (6 bases). Germline loops: CDR1 LNHDA, CDR2 SQIVND (reference sequence). V lost 3 bases and J 2 bases, leaving 10 bases between the germline ends. The CDR3 extends over 15 amino acids. CDR3 in DNA: TGTGCCAGTAGTATTAGGACTACCAACACCGGGGAGCTGTTTTTT. This codes for CASSIRTTNTGELFF.

The chain couples TRBV9 to TRBJ1-4; tentative D call: TRBD1 (6 bases). Germline CDR1 reads SGDLS; CDR2 reads YYNGEE. The CDR3 is 15 amino acids. The ends were cut back, 6 bases at V and 3 bases at J, with 15 bases in the middle. This CDR3 is CASTKGGAANEKLFF. CDR3 nucleotide sequence: TGTGCCAGCACTAAAGGGGGGGCAGCTAATGAAAAACTGTTTTTT.

The table lists this clone with a count of one. V and J are TRBV6-7 and TRBJ2-3, with 9 bases matching TRBD2. Being an ORF, TRBV6-7 has a function that is uncertain. J was trimmed by 3 bases and V by 2 bases; bases with no gene match: 3. The CDR3 loop spans 15 amino acids. CDR3 loop: CASSYGGGATDTQYF. CDR3 sequence (DNA): TGTGCCAGCAGTTACGGCGGGGGGGCGACAGATACGCAGTATTTT.

The gene calls are TRBV5-1 and TRBJ1-1, with 8 bases that match TRBD1. The ends lost 4 bases at V and 0 bases at J; junction bases unmatched: 23. This CDR3 contains 21 residues. CDR1 is SGHRS, CDR2 YFSETQ, per germline. The DNA for the CDR3 is TGCGCCAGCAGCCCTCCGCCGGGGACAGGCTCTAACGAGGTCATGAACACTGAAGCTTTCTTT. Translation gives CASSPPPGTGSNEVMNTEAFF.

The V gene is TRBV2, the J gene TRBJ1-5, with a weak D call TRBD1 (6 bases). The CDR3 is 16 amino acids. The germline V gene has CDR1 SNHLY and CDR2 FYNNEI. The V end lost 6 bases, the J end lost 0 bases, and 15 bases lay between the germline ends. DNA of the CDR3: TGTGCCAGCAGGGAACAGGGAACCCCTAGCAATCAGCCCCAGCATTTT. Its protein is CASREQGTPSNQPQHF.

Only a few counts were recorded for this clone. The chain carries TRBV14 and TRBJ2-7; 9 nucleotides line up with TRBD1. Looked up from germline, CDR1 is SGHDN and CDR2 is FVKESK. CDR3 length: 17 residues. V lost 1 base, J lost 1 base, and 8 bases stayed unmatched. The CDR3 spells CASSQVAGTGKSYEQYF. The CDR3 coding sequence is TGTGCCAGCAGCCAAGTCGCCGGGACAGGGAAATCCTACGAGCAGTACTTC.

In nucleotides, the CDR3 is TGCGCCAGCAGCCGGGCACAACCTCAGGGTAGTAGCTACGAGCAGTACTTC. Its protein product is CASSRAQPQGSSYEQYF. V usage is TRBV5-1 and J usage is TRBJ2-7; weak D call: TRBD1 (5 bases). Trimming pared 4 bases from V and 3 bases from J, leaving 23 bases between. The germline gives CDR1 SGHRS, CDR2 YFSETQ. This CDR3 contains 17 residues.

V is TRBV19 and J is TRBJ2-7; TRBD1 matches at 7 bases. The CDR3 sequence is 15 residues long. J lost 3 bases, V lost 2 bases, and 7 bases had no gene match. Germline values: CDR1 LNHDA, CDR2 SQIVND (reference sequence). The chain's CDR3 is CASSILTGSIYEQYF. In DNA, the CDR3 is TGTGCCAGTAGTATATTGACAGGGTCTATCTACGAGCAGTACTTC.

This chain uses TRBV7-8 with TRBJ2-3; 9 nucleotides line up with TRBD1. Germline CDR1 reads SGHVS; CDR2 reads FQNEAQ. The CDR3 is made up of 14 amino acids. The V segment lost 5 bases and the J segment 6 bases; nucleotides outside the gene matches: 6. The CDR3 is CASSTTGGKDTQYF. The CDR3, as DNA: TGTGCCAGCAGCACCACAGGGGGCAAGGATACGCAGTATTTT.

The rearrangement joins TRBV2 to TRBJ1-5; D call uncertain. With 3 bases removed from V and 7 bases from J, the gap between germline ends came to 13 bases. This CDR3 region has 14 residues. The germline CDR1 and CDR2 sequences are SNHLY and FYNNEI. The CDR3 region has the DNA TGTGCCAGCAGTGAGGAGGGAGGGCGCCAGCCCCAGCATTTT. Translation gives CASSEEGGRQPQHF.

This chain joins TRBV7-7 and TRBJ2-1; D call uncertain. Trimming took 1 base from V and 5 from J, leaving 6 bases between them. CDR3 length: 13 residues. Looked up from germline, CDR1 is SSHAT and CDR2 is FNYEAQ (reference sequence). The CDR3 region is CASSLGPNNEQFF. In DNA, the CDR3 is TGTGCCAGCAGCTTAGGGCCCAACAATGAGCAGTTCTTC.

The gene calls are TRBV2 and TRBJ1-2; no firm D call. With 3 bases removed from V and 1 base from J, the gap between germline ends came to 3 bases. The length of the CDR3 is 12 residues. From germline, CDR1 is SNHLY and CDR2 FYNNEI. Here the CDR3 DNA reads TGTGCCAGCAGTGACAATAACTATGGCTACACCTTC. Protein sequence: CASSDNNYGYTF.